The text below deals with one T cell receptor (beta chain). The data derive from a study of cytomegalovirus exposure and HLA in healthy donors. Study information: In a later analysis, it was reported that the approximately 110 validation repertoires had been produced on the same platform as the 666 repertoires belonging to the first cohort.

Clones were sequenced by immunoSEQ multiplex PCR, and TCRdb holds only the in-frame ones, with some missing. The sample contains about 66,000 clones, approximately 97% of which appear only once. The V gene's germline CDR1 is LGHNA and CDR2 YNFKEQ. CDR3 size: 12 residues. The germline V and J ends were trimmed by 4 bases and 3 bases, with 6 bases remaining between them. The sequence came from a woman aged 18 to 35 in good health and CMV-seropositive. The chain couples TRBV4-2 to TRBJ1-2; a possible D gene is TRBD1 (6 bases). The sequenced material came from PBMCs. This chain's CDR3 is CASSPGDYGYTF. CDR3 sequence (DNA): TGTGCCAGCAGCCCAGGGGACTATGGCTACACCTTC.